A selection of T cell receptor beta chains follows, all from one sample in a study of shared clonotypes between healthy human individuals. Assay: immunoSEQ multiplex PCR; the TCRdb copy retains only in-frame clones and omits some. The table has hundreds of thousands of clones, 95% to 96% seen once. Sequenced sample: naive CD8+ T cells sorted from blood. The receptors originated from a woman aged 25 to 45 in good health. Both conserved end residues are part of each CDR3. A D gene is named only where the DNA matches it firmly. Size values are once, few and many counts, or a class for expanded clones, and some rows have none.

abundance | j_gene | v_gene | d_gene | CDR3nt | CDR3aa
once | TRBJ1-1 | TRBV6-1 | . | TGTGCCAGCAGTGAAGCTCGCGGACACCTCACTGAAGCTTTCTTT | CASSEARGHLTEAFF
. | TRBJ1-5 | TRBV15 | . | TGTGCCACCAGCAGTGGTAGCAATCAGCCCCAGCATTTT | CATSSGSNQPQHF
. | TRBJ2-1 | TRBV27 | . | TGTGCCAGCAGTTTAGGGGGATCGGGAGTCTTGAACAATGAGCAGTTCTTC | CASSLGGSGVLNNEQFF
. | TRBJ2-5 | TRBV27 | . | TGTGCCAGCGGTTTTACGGGGGTGGAGACCCAGTACTTC | CASGFTGVETQYF
. | TRBJ2-7 | TRBV18 | . | TGTGCCAGCTCACCAGGGAATCCGAACCACGAGCAGTACTTC | CASSPGNPNHEQYF
. | TRBJ1-4 | TRBV7-9 | . | TGTGCCAGCAGCCCGATCCCAACTAATGAAAAACTGTTTTTT | CASSPIPTNEKLFF
once | TRBJ2-3 | TRBV7-9 | . | TGTGCCAGCAGCTTAGCGATAGGGAGAAACACAGATACGCAGTATTTT | CASSLAIGRNTDTQYF
. | TRBJ2-7 | TRBV5-6 | TRBD1 | TGTGCCAGCAGCCGACAGGGGTCCGAGCAGTACTTC | CASSRQGSEQYF
. | TRBJ2-2 | TRBV2 | TRBD1 | TGTGCCAGCAGTGTGGGCAGGGGGCTTGGAACCGGGGAGCTGTTTTTT | CASSVGRGLGTGELFF
. | TRBJ2-7 | TRBV5-6 | . | TGTGCCAGCAGCCTGGGGTCCAGCAACGAGCAGTACTTC | CASSLGSSNEQYF
once | TRBJ2-7 | TRBV28 | TRBD2 | TGTGCCAGCAGTTTCAAATTGACTAGCGGTTCCTACGAGCAGTACTTC | CASSFKLTSGSYEQYF
. | TRBJ2-7 | TRBV2 | . | TGTGCCAGCAGTGAAATGACCCAGGGCTACGAGCAGTACTTC | CASSEMTQGYEQYF
. | TRBJ2-1 | TRBV5-1 | TRBD2 | TGCGCCAGCAGCTTGGATAGCGGGAGTCTGAATGAGCAGTTCTTC | CASSLDSGSLNEQFF
. | TRBJ1-5 | TRBV7-8 | . | TGTGCCAGCAGCTTATTAGGGGGGCCGGTCGGTCAGCCCCAGCATTTT | CASSLLGGPVGQPQHF
. | TRBJ2-2 | TRBV7-9 | . | TGTGCCAGCAGACGGAACACCGGGGAGCTGTTTTTT | CASRRNTGELFF
. | TRBJ1-2 | TRBV19 | . | TGTGCCACCCTCCTCCACCCAAACTATGGCTACACCTTC | CATLLHPNYGYTF
once | TRBJ1-5 | TRBV6-5 | TRBD1 | TGTGCCAGCAGTTACCGACAGGGACCCGAGCCCCAGCATTTT | CASSYRQGPEPQHF
. | TRBJ2-3 | TRBV29-1 | . | TGCAGCGTTGCCCCCGGATCGGGAGTCTCCACAGATACGCAGTATTTT | CSVAPGSGVSTDTQYF
once | TRBJ1-5 | TRBV16 | . | TGTGCCAGCAGCCGGAGCGGGCCCGAAGCGCCCCAGCATTTT | CASSRSGPEAPQHF
. | TRBJ1-2 | TRBV5-5 | TRBD1 | TGTGCCAGCAGCTTGACAACAGGGGTTAACTATGGCTACACCTTC | CASSLTTGVNYGYTF
. | TRBJ1-1 | TRBV5-6 | . | TGTGCCAGCAGCTCGACGAACACTGAAGCTTTCTTT | CASSSTNTEAFF
. | TRBJ2-7 | TRBV5-5 | . | TGTGCCAGCAGCCCTACGGGGAGCTACGAGCAGTACTTC | CASSPTGSYEQYF
. | TRBJ2-1 | TRBV19 | . | TGTGCCAGTAGTATTGGTTTCAACGTGAATGAGCAGTTCTTC | CASSIGFNVNEQFF
once | TRBJ2-5 | TRBV7-9 | TRBD1 | TGTGCCAGCAGCATACAGGACAGGGAGGTAATCGAGACCCAGTACTTC | CASSIQDREVIETQYF
. | TRBJ2-7 | TRBV13 | TRBD2 | TGTGCCAGCAGCTTAGGACTAGCGAACTACGAGCAGTACTTC | CASSLGLANYEQYF
. | TRBJ2-7 | TRBV28 | . | TGTGCCAGCAGTTTTAGAATCGGGGGCGAGCAGTACTTC | CASSFRIGGEQYF
. | TRBJ1-5 | TRBV5-1 | . | TGCGCCAGCAGCTTAGGAGGACCCTATAGCAATCAGCCCCAGCATTTT | CASSLGGPYSNQPQHF